Below are 14 T cell receptor beta chains sequenced from a single sample in a study of early T cells in non-severe SARS-CoV-2 infection (dated by TCRdb to 2020 to 2022). Receptor libraries were prepared by 5' RACE. Sequenced using a NextSeq 500. Through fastp at Q25 and MiXCR, TCRdb rebuilt clones from the public reads, retaining in-frame beta chains. Duplicate CDR3 protein sequences are folded into a single record with the most common DNA and genes. The sample table lists tens of thousands of distinct CDR3 sequences, 9% to 15% of them with a count of one. The ten most abundant clones make up about 5% of the sample. The sequenced sample was whole blood. Receptors originate from an adult who was a healthcare worker with PCR-confirmed SARS-CoV-2 infection or an uninfected control (not recorded which).

CDR3 bases: TGTGCCAGCAGTCAACAGGGGCAGAACACTGAAGCTTTCTTT. Translated, it gives CASSQQGQNTEAFF. The chain joins TRBV12-3 or TRBV12-4 to TRBJ1-1; 7 nucleotides line up with TRBD1. This CDR3 is 14 amino acids long. Trimming cost V 5 bases and J 1 base; bases outside gene matches: 4.

The chain recombines TRBV11-2 with TRBJ1-4; D remains unclear. This CDR3 region has 15 residues. Germline-derived CDR1 and CDR2 are SGHAT and FQNNGV. Between the trimmed V and J ends, which lost 4 bases and 0 bases, there was a span of 9 bases. Here the CDR3 reads CASSSPIATNEKLFF. For the CDR3, the DNA is TGTGCCAGCAGCTCACCGATCGCAACTAATGAAAAACTGTTTTTT.

There are a few counts of this clonotype. The chain recombines TRBV4-1 with TRBJ2-1, with TRBD1 matching over 10 bases. The germline gives CDR1 MGHRA, CDR2 YSYEKL. There are 16 residues in the CDR3. After removal of 3 bases from V and 2 bases from J, the junction contained 4 bases not matched to a gene. As DNA, the CDR3 is TGCGCCAGCAGCCAGGGGGACAGGGGAACCTACAATGAGCAGTTCTTC. Translating gives CASSQGDRGTYNEQFF.

The chain combines TRBV29-1 with TRBJ2-5, with 11 bases that match TRBD1. The V gene's germline CDR1 is SQVTM and CDR2 ANQGSEA. The CDR3 length is 14 residues. J gave up 2 bases and V 6 bases, and 5 bases lay outside the gene matches. The CDR3 nucleotides read TGCAGCGTCGCCAGGGACAGGGGGCAAGAGACCCAGTACTTC. This gives the protein CSVARDRGQETQYF.

Of note for this clonotype: One end of the junction does not line up with germline, which may come from a read error. The chain is built from TRBV9 and TRBJ2-1, with TRBD2 as a possible D gene (6 bases). The germline V gene has CDR1 SGDLS and CDR2 YYNGEE. This CDR3 has 15 residues. The CDR3 protein is CGSSPRRDSRNEQFF. The DNA of the CDR3 is TGTGGCAGCAGCCCCCGTCGGGACTCGAGGAATGAGCAGTTCTTC.

The CDR3 DNA reads as TGTGCCAGCAGCTCGGGCCTGACGCCTAGCACAGATACGCAGTATTTT. The encoded protein is CASSSGLTPSTDTQYF. This chain uses TRBV11-2 with TRBJ2-3; no reliable D call. In germline, CDR1 is SGHAT, CDR2 FQNNGV. Trimming took 4 bases from V and 0 from J, leaving 14 bases between them. There are 16 residues in the CDR3.

This chain uses TRBV7-9 with TRBJ1-4; no firm D call. CDR1 SEHNR and CDR2 FQNEAQ come from the germline V gene (reference sequence). The CDR3 has 15 residues. Trimming removed 5 bases from V and 3 bases from J, with 13 bases in between. The CDR3 DNA reads as TGTGCCAGCAGCGAAGGACGGAGTTCTAATGAAAAACTGTTTTTT. Amino acid sequence: CASSEGRSSNEKLFF.

This clonotype has more than one count but fewer than ten. V gene TRBV29-1 combines with J gene TRBJ2-1; TRBD2 agrees at 9 bases. This CDR3 is 13 amino acids long. The V segment lost 8 bases and the J segment 6 bases; nucleotides outside the gene matches: 8. In germline, CDR1 is SQVTM, CDR2 ANQGSEA. The CDR3: CSLPGAGGNEQFF. In DNA, the CDR3 is TGCAGCCTTCCGGGAGCGGGAGGCAATGAGCAGTTCTTC.

This clonotype has at least ten counts. This chain links TRBV6-5 with TRBJ1-1; D unresolved. Trimming removed 0 bases from V and 10 bases from J, with 12 bases in between. This CDR3 has 13 residues. In germline, CDR1 is MNHEY, CDR2 SVGAGI. DNA of the CDR3: TGTGCCAGCAGTTACTCCGGTCCGATAGGAGCTTTCTTT. Translating it yields CASSYSGPIGAFF.

The chain has TRBV12-3 or TRBV12-4 and TRBJ1-5; 8 bases map to TRBD1. V gave up 6 bases and J gave up 7 bases; unmatched junction bases: 8. This CDR3 is built from 14 residues. CDR3 sequence reads: CASSRTGTGQPQHF. The CDR3 DNA sequence: TGTGCCAGCAGCCGGACAGGGACGGGGCAGCCCCAGCATTTT.

This clonotype has at least ten counts. The chain combines TRBV14 with TRBJ2-3, with 13 bases fitting TRBD2. After removal of 0 bases from V and 7 bases from J, the junction contained 16 bases not matched to a gene. Germline CDR1 and CDR2: SGHDN and FVKESK. The CDR3 has 20 residues. CDR3 in DNA: TGTGCCAGCAGCCAAGACGTTTTTATCGGACTAGCGGGGGTAGCAAATACGCAGTATTTT. The encoded protein is CASSQDVFIGLAGVANTQYF.

The V call is TRBV7-9, the J call TRBJ2-3; possible D gene TRBD2, 5 bases. V shed 5 bases and J shed 0 bases, with 21 bases lying between them. Germline loops: CDR1 SEHNR, CDR2 FQNEAQ (reference sequence). CDR3 length: 18 amino acids. Here the CDR3 DNA reads TGTGCCAGCAGCCTCGGGCTAGCAGGAGTCAGAAGCACAGATACGCAGTATTTT. The encoded protein is CASSLGLAGVRSTDTQYF. Full variable domain (remainder filled in from reference TRBV7-9 and TRBJ2-3): DTGVSQNPRHKITKRGQNVTFRCDPISEHNRLYWYRQTLGQGPEFLTYFQNEAQLEKSRLLSDRFSAERPKGSFSTLEIQRTEQGDSAMYLCASSLGLAGVRSTDTQYFGPGTRLTVL.

This sequence joins TRBV5-7 and TRBJ1-5; D remains unclear. TRBV5-7 is designated an ORF whose function remains uncertain. The CDR3 sequence is 14 residues long. Trimming removed 6 bases at V and 3 bases at J, with 13 bases between. The CDR3 DNA reads as TGTGCCAGCACTGGGCGGGGTAACAATCAGCCCCAGCATTTT. Translating gives CASTGRGNNQPQHF.

This clonotype qualifies as medium-sized. The chain is built from TRBV20-1 and TRBJ2-3, with D maybe TRBD2 (7 bases). CDR3 length: 16 residues. Trimming stripped 3 bases from V and 2 bases from J, with 18 bases between. Germline CDR1 reads DFQATT; CDR2 reads SNEGSKA (reference sequence). The CDR3: CSASLPGGGHTDTQYF. The CDR3 DNA sequence: TGCAGTGCTAGCCTCCCGGGCGGGGGACACACAGATACGCAGTATTTT.